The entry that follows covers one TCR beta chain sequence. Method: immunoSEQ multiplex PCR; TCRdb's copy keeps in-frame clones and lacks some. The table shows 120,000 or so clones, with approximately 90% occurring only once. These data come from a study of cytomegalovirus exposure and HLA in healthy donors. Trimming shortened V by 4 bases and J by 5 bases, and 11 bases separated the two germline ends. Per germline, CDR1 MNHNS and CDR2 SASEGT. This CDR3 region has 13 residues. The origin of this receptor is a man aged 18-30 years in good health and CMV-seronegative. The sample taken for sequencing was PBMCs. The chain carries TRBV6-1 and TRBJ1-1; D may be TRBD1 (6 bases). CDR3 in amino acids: CASSGQTGTEAFF. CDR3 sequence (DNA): TGTGCCAGCAGTGGACAGACAGGAACTGAAGCTTTCTTT.